The clone carrying this T cell receptor (beta chain) was detected ten times or more. This entry is derived from a study of T cells in Graves' hyperthyroidism and ophthalmopathy. Researchers took RNA transcripts and amplified the TCR beta CDR3 regions from them. First-round RT-PCR of the TCR CDR3 relied on the HTBI primer set. MiXCR, applied by TCRdb to the multiplex PCR reads, yields one record per CDR3 protein. The data hold about 840,000 distinct CDR3 sequences, with approximately 40% observed a single time. CDR1 SQVTM and CDR2 ANQGSEA come from the germline V gene. The CDR3 spans 16 residues. V was cut by 1 base and J by 7 bases, with 19 bases left in between.

Sequenced: blood. V is TRBV29-1 and J is TRBJ1-4; TRBD1 might be the D (5 bases). The receptor was isolated from a man aged 18 to 30 with Graves' hyperthyroidism. The CDR3 here is CSVEGGYEGNIEKLFF. CDR3 sequence (DNA): TGCAGCGTTGAAGGAGGGTATGAGGGGAATATTGAAAAACTGTTTTTT. The variable domain in full, with the rest retrieved from reference TRBV29-1 and TRBJ1-4, is SAVISQKPSRDICQRGTSLTIQCQVDSQVTMMFWYRQQPGQSLTLIATANQGSEATYESGFVIDKFPISRPNLTFSTLTVSNMSPEDSSIYLCSVEGGYEGNIEKLFFGSGTQLSVL.